The rows below give T cell receptor beta chains drawn from one sample of a study of T-cell reconstitution after alpha-beta-depleted transplantation in children. TCRdb analysed the PCR reads with MiXCR anew, one entry per CDR3 protein. The top ten clones hold 0.9% to 1.2% of a sample with hundreds of thousands of distinct CDR3 sequences, around 16% of them seen once. This specimen consisted of PBMCs from the stem cell graft donor, obtained from the stem cell graft. All receptors come from a human donor who donated a stem cell graft to a child with acute myeloid leukemia. Both conserved end residues are part of each CDR3. D genes are given only for firm matches. Clone size, where shown, is once, few, many, or a class for clones that have expanded.

abundance	v_gene	d_gene	j_gene	CDR3aa	CDR3nt
NA	TRBV12-3/TRBV12-4	NA	TRBJ2-7	CASTRADQDEQYF	TGTGCCAGCACCCGGGCCGATCAAGACGAGCAGTACTTC
many	TRBV20-1	NA	TRBJ1-6	CSASGAKDSPLHF	TGCAGTGCTAGTGGAGCGAAGGATTCACCCCTCCACTTT
NA	TRBV12-3/TRBV12-4	TRBD2	TRBJ2-5	CASSLAGTRGEETQYF	TGTGCCAGCAGTTTAGCCGGGACTAGAGGGGAAGAGACCCAGTACTTC
many	TRBV29-1	NA	TRBJ2-5	CSVDSGLETQYF	TGCAGCGTTGATTCAGGGTTGGAGACCCAGTACTTC
NA	TRBV7-9	NA	TRBJ2-1	CASSQVAVEQFF	TGTGCCAGCAGCCAGGTAGCGGTTGAGCAGTTCTTC
few	TRBV7-9	NA	TRBJ1-3	CASRSDGAGNTIYF	TGTGCCAGCAGGTCTGACGGAGCTGGAAACACCATATATTTT
many	TRBV7-6	NA	TRBJ1-5	CASSLEPGVNQPQHF	TGTGCCAGCAGCTTAGAGCCGGGGGTCAATCAGCCCCAGCATTTT
few	TRBV20-1	NA	TRBJ2-7	CSARENYEQYF	TGCAGTGCTAGAGAGAACTACGAGCAGTACTTC
few	TRBV20-1	NA	TRBJ2-7	CSALFTGGPYEQYF	TGCAGTGCCCTTTTCACGGGGGGCCCCTACGAGCAGTACTTC
many	TRBV6-6	NA	TRBJ1-2	CASSPTGDYGYTF	TGTGCCAGCTCACCGACAGGAGACTATGGCTACACCTTC
NA	TRBV27	NA	TRBJ2-2	CASSLTGASGELFF	TGTGCCAGCAGTTTAACAGGCGCTAGCGGGGAGCTGTTTTTT
many	TRBV20-1	TRBD1	TRBJ2-4	CSARNRGVDIQYF	TGCAGTGCTCGGAACAGGGGAGTGGACATTCAGTACTTC
many	TRBV6-5	NA	TRBJ2-7	CASSSLGGSSYEQYF	TGTGCCAGCAGTTCCCTGGGCGGAAGCTCCTACGAGCAGTACTTC
many	TRBV12-3/TRBV12-4	NA	TRBJ2-4	CASSLVQSLAKNIQYF	TGTGCCAGCAGTTTAGTACAAAGTCTAGCCAAAAACATTCAGTACTTC
many	TRBV20-1	NA	TRBJ1-1	CSARVTGRRGTRNTEAFF	TGCAGTGCTAGAGTGACCGGAAGAAGGGGGACAAGGAACACTGAAGCTTTCTTT
many	TRBV7-2	NA	TRBJ2-5	CASGRAFETQYF	TGTGCCAGCGGCAGGGCTTTTGAGACCCAGTACTTC